This T cell receptor beta chain is drawn from a study of shared clonotypes between healthy human individuals (dated by TCRdb to 2018 to 2020). Regarding the study in general: A few men and a couple of women, aged 18 to 49 years, made up the cohort. To estimate repertoire size and how much clonotype sharing occurs between individuals, the study deeply sequenced the blood TCR repertoires of about five healthy adults. For each donor, CD4 naive and CD4 memory were each given three plates, CD8 naive was given two plates, and CD8 memory was given one plate. Per donor, leukapheresis produced somewhere between about 0.94 and 9.5 billion PBMCs. To increase sequencing depth and limit assay-specific biases, TCR repertoire library preparation and sequencing were carried out by different laboratories using diverse techniques. The full study reports these points: Even with the large sequencing depth, rarefaction of the sorted-subset datasets indicated that sequencing was incomplete. Pairwise subsampling led to the expectation that sequencing depth would affect the degree of clonotype sharing among donors. Across a few donors, about 4.5% of naive CD4, around 3.3% of naive CD8, roughly 2.3% of memory CD4, and approximately 0.4% of memory CD8 clonotypes were shared. The small number of donors limited the genetic and exposure-history diversity represented. Only blood was sampled, and tissue TCR repertoires likely differ from those in blood. Compared with non-shared clonotypes, the clonotypes found in all four sorted-subset donors had higher generation probabilities. Larger estimated clonotype richness was generally found for naive subsets than for memory subsets.

Using the deep immunoSEQ assay, multiplex PCR amplified TCR CDR3 regions from genomic DNA. Extracted genomic DNA from each cell subset was distributed evenly across all wells of several immunoSEQ 96-well plates, and each plate was treated as a replicate. For sorted subsets, approximately 200 ng of genomic DNA, equivalent to 25,000 to 35,000 T cell genomes, went into each replicate PCR. Purified libraries were measured with a Qubit 3.0 fluorometer, size-checked on a Bioanalyzer 2100, and measured again with the KAPA Library Quantification kit. Every immunoSEQ 96-well plate was sequenced on a separate single-read 150-cycle Illumina NextSeq 550 flow cell. For the original study's pipeline: The immunoSEQ output contained only junctional sequences without quality scores, so filtering could not match that applied to full-length reads. Sequences were annotated with PyIR, a Python wrapper for IgBLAST v1.9, using IMGT germline references to assign V/J genes and CDR3. Reads were removed for weak V/J assignments (E-value above 1e-6), missing CDR3, stop codons, out-of-frame junctions, or ambiguous translated residues. V3J clonotypes were defined as sequences sharing the same inferred V gene, J gene, and CDR3 amino acid sequence. Percentage overlap between repertoires was calculated by dividing the number of shared unique clonotypes by the size of the smaller repertoire. RTK rarefaction, the Chao1 estimator, and Recon v2.1 estimates of unobserved clonotypes were used to assess repertoire richness. Generation probabilities were computed with OLGA for all TCRbeta clonotypes obtained by the gDNA method from a handful of donors. Imported from immuneACCESS, the table was reduced by TCRdb to in-frame sequences with V and J called. These copies leave out some clones; in studies compared against another copy, an unresolved V gene accounts for under half, and the cause of the remainder is not known. The DNA was the basis for D and trimming; V, J and clone size are from that table. This sample holds approximately 1,000,000 clones; 70% to 80% were observed only once. The ten largest clonotypes hold more than 0.45% of the sample.

Donors were healthy HIV-negative adults with no recently reported acute infections or vaccinations. Every donor was a Caucasian adult living in Nashville, Tennessee, USA. CD4+ T cells were enriched through magnetic negative selection, after which naive cells were positively selected on CD45RA and the remaining negative fraction served as the memory subset. Blood was collected by leukapheresis, and PBMCs were isolated by Ficoll-Histopaque density gradient centrifugation and then cryopreserved in liquid nitrogen vapor phase. Analytical flow cytometry was used to check the purity and quantity of every magnetically sorted T cell population. Each sorted fraction had its genomic DNA isolated and then quantified by UV absorbance on a Nanodrop 2000c. Taken from cysteine to phenylalanine, the CDR3 has 17 residues. The read is trimmed to its CDR3 DNA, 51 bases read in frame from base 1. According to the germline V gene, CDR1 reads LGHNA and CDR2 reads YSLEER. From V the trimming removes 0 bases and from J it removes 2 bases, while the gene matches leave 6 bases of the junction unaccounted for.

This clone was seen repeatedly, ten times or more. There is no known antigen for this receptor. No per-base quality is available; no much larger clone lies one base away. Input material: memory CD4+ T cells from PBMCs. In the paper's terms, the cell subset or site label means: CD45RA-negative fraction. The chain links TRBV4-3 with TRBJ1-4, with 7 bases matching TRBD1. This TCR was sampled from a young man in good health. Some clones in this sample may be carry-over from other donors' samples. The nucleotides are TGCGCCAGCAGCCAAGATCGTACCAGGGGGACTAATGAAAAACTGTTTTTT. It translates as CASSQDRTRGTNEKLFF.